The present TCR beta chain was sequenced within a study of blood T cell repertoires in COVID-19. Study information: Samples representing acute and convalescent COVID-19 were sourced from the United States, Italy and Spain. PBMCs, B-cell-depleted T cells, or T cells provided the cDNA or gDNA that made up the material.

How the authors handled the data: How many nucleated cells were present was estimated from reference gene primer amplification. The method was immunoSEQ multiplex PCR; TCRdb's version includes in-frame clones alone and lacks a portion of them. Clone size and V and J calls were adopted from that table, with D and trimming inferred from the DNA. Of tens of thousands of clones in the sample, over 75% were seen once. This CDR3 is built from 15 residues. The V gene end was trimmed by 5 bases and the J gene end by 0 bases; junction bases not matched to a gene: 6. Germline V lookup: CDR1 KGHSH, CDR2 LQKENI.

The J gene is TRBJ1-2, the V gene TRBV18; 7 nucleotides agree with TRBD1. The clonotype comes from a man of 80 years or more with acute or convalescent COVID-19. Input material: peripheral blood. CDR3 bases: TGTGCCAGCTCAGAGGGGGCCCTGGCTAACTATGGCTACACCTTC. Translated: CASSEGALANYGYTF.